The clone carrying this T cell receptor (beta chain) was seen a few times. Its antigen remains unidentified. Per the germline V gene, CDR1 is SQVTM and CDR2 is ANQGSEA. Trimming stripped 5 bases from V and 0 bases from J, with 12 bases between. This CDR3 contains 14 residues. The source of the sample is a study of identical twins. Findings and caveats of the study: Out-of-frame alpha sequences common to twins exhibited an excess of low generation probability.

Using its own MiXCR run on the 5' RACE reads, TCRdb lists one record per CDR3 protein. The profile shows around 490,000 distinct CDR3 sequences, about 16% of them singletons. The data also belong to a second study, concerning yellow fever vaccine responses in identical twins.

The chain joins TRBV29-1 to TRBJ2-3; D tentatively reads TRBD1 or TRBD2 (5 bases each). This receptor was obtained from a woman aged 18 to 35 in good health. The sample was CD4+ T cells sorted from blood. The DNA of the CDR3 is TGCAGCGTTTTCAGTGGGGGTAGCACAGATACGCAGTATTTT. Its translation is CSVFSGGSTDTQYF.